This TCR beta chain was sequenced for a study of cytomegalovirus exposure and HLA in healthy donors. The CDR3 consists of 15 residues. V lost 5 bases, J lost 9 bases, and 17 bases lay in between. Germline CDR1 reads SGHTA; CDR2 reads FQGNSA. The PCR ran on 60 Vbeta and 13 Jbeta primers. The protocol was immunoSEQ multiplex PCR, while the TCRdb copy is restricted to in-frame clones and leaves out a portion. The data hold about 200,000 clones, with approximately 79% observed a single time. This clonotype originated in a girl aged 10 to 17 in good health and CMV-seropositive. The specimen sequenced was PBMCs. The rearrangement uses TRBV7-2 and TRBJ1-6; D gene unclear. In DNA, the CDR3 is TGTGCCAGCAGCATCAATGGCCCAGCGGGTTCACCCCTCCACTTT. Translation gives CASSINGPAGSPLHF.